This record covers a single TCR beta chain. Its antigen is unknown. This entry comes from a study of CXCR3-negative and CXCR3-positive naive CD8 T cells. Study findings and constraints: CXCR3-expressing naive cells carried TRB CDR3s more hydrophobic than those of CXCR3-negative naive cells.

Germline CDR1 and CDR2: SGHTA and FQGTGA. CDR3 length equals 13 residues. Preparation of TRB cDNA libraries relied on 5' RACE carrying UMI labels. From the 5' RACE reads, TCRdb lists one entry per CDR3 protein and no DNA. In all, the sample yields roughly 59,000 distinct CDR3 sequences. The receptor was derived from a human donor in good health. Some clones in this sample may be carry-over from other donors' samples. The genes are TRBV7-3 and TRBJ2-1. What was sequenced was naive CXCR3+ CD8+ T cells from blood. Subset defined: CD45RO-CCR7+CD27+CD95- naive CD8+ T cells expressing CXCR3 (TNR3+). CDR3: CASSLGWGNEQFF.